This TCR beta chain originates from a study of T-cell reconstitution after alpha-beta-depleted transplantation in children. Study observations and caveats: Surviving thymic progenitors and recipient T cells were the source of high TCRbeta diversity at day 60 in some patients. A year had passed since transplant, and T-cell counts and diversity by then came mostly from newly produced T cells. Roughly two months post-transplant, alpha-beta T cells reportedly originated from several hundred graft clones that had expanded.

Trimming pared 1 base from V and 5 bases from J, leaving 7 bases between. Germline CDR1 reads DFQATT; CDR2 reads SNEGSKA (reference sequence). The CDR3 covers 12 residues. This clonotype was recorded many times. Its antigen is not known. This sample's TCRbeta library carried unique molecular identifier barcodes. TCRdb independently ran MiXCR on the PCR reads; one entry per CDR3 protein. This table holds 550,000 to 800,000 distinct CDR3 sequences, around 13% found once. Sequences were derived from PBMCs, sampled before TCRalphabeta/CD19-depleted stem cell transplant. The origin of this receptor is a girl aged 2-10 years with congenital amegakaryocytic thrombocytopenia, due to receive a stem cell transplant. The rearrangement links TRBV20-1 to TRBJ2-3; weak D call: TRBD1 (6 bases). The CDR3 is CSARAGEDTQYF. The CDR3 DNA follows: TGCAGTGCTAGAGCAGGGGAAGATACGCAGTATTTT.